This T cell receptor (beta chain) emerged from a study of monozygotic twins with inflammatory bowel disease. The CDR3 extends over 17 amino acids. CDR1 DFQATT and CDR2 SNEGSKA come from the germline V gene (reference sequence). From whole blood, total RNA was isolated without any sorting of T cells. Study-level results: IBD patients shared fewer clonotypes with other individuals than healthy twins, especially patients with disease activity signs. By inverse Simpson index, TCRbeta diversity was lower in IBD patients than in healthy co-twins.

Added by template switching were UMIs that each held a 6-nucleotide sample barcode. TCRdb re-called the 5' RACE reads; one entry per CDR3 protein, DNA not given. This repertoire includes a few hundred thousand distinct CDR3 sequences. Points on this clonotype: Its matching antigen is unknown.

The TCR comes from a human donor with ulcerative colitis or Crohn's disease, or a healthy co-twin of an affected twin (not recorded which). This chain uses TRBV20-1 with TRBJ2-3; the D gene TCRdb calls, TRBD1, cannot be checked with no DNA. Sequencing was performed on blood. CDR3 sequence reads: CSATIPRGASVTDTQYF.